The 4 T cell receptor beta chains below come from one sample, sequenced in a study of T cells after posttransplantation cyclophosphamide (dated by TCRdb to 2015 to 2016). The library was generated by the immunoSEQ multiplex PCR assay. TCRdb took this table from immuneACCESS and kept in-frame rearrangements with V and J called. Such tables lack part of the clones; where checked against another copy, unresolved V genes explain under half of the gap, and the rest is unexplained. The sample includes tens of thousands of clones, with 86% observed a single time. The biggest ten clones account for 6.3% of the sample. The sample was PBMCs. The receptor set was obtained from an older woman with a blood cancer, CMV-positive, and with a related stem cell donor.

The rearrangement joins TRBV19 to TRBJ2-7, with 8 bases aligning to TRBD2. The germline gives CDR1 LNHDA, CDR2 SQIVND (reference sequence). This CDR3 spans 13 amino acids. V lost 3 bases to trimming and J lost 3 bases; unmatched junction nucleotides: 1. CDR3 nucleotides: TGTGCCAGTAGTATGGGACTAGTCTACGAGCAGTACTTC. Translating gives CASSMGLVYEQYF.

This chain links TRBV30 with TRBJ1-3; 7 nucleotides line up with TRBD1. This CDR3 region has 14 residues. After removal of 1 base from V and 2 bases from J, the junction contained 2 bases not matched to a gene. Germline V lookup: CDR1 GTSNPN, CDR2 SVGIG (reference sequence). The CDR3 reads CAWSGGQPGNTIYF. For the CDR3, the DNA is TGTGCCTGGAGTGGGGGACAGCCTGGAAACACCATATATTTT.

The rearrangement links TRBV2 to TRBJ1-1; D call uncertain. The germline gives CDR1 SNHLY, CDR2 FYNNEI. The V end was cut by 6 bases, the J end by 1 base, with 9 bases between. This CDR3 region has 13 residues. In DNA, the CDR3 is TGTGCCAGCAGCGCTCAGGAGAACACTGAAGCTTTCTTT. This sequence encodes CASSAQENTEAFF.

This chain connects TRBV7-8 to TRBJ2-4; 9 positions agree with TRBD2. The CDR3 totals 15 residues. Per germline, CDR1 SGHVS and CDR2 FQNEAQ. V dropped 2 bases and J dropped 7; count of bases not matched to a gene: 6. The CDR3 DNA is TGTGCCAGCAGCTTAAGGCGGGAGGGAGGGAACATTCAGTACTTC. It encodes CASSLRREGGNIQYF.